This T cell receptor (beta chain) was identified in a study of preoperative IRX-2 immunotherapy in early breast cancer (dated 2019 in TCRdb). Library preparation was by the immunoSEQ multiplex PCR assay. What TCRdb holds here is the immuneACCESS table cut down to in-frame rearrangements. Part of the clones is not present; checked against another copy, under half of the missing clones reflect an unresolved V gene, and the others are unexplained. Counted in this sample were about 32,000 clones; less than 90% of them appeared once. The ten biggest clones cover approximately 2.7% of the sample. The treatment or condition label of this sample denotes: preoperative locoregional IRX-2 cytokine immunotherapy. The samples were obtained from a phase Ib study that tested preoperative, locoregional IRX-2 cytokine immunotherapy designed to prime immune responses. Donors were patients with early-stage breast cancer who received IRX-2 before surgery.

A word on this clone: The clone's antigen remains unknown. No base quality values were provided; no much bigger clone lies one nucleotide off.

The CDR3 has 14 amino acids, counting the end cysteine and phenylalanine. CDR3 DNA only is kept here, 42 bases in frame from base 1. V is shortened by 7 bases, J by 6 bases, and the region joining them spans 16 bases. CDR1 and CDR2 (LNHNV, YYDKDF) derive from the germline V gene (reference sequence). The chain links TRBV15 with TRBJ1-5; a weak D assignment points to TRBD1 (5 bases agree). This clonotype was sampled from a human donor with breast cancer. The starting material was lymph node tissue, obtained from a patient treated with IRX-2 immunotherapy. The DNA sequence is TGTGCCACCAACCCTGGACATTCGGCTCAGCCCCAGCATTTT. It specifies CATNPGHSAQPQHF.